This record covers a single T cell receptor (beta chain). Its antigen is undetermined. This record comes from a study of T cell responses to AZD1222 COVID-19 vaccine. Profiling relied on immunoSEQ multiplex PCR, and the TCRdb table lists in-frame clones only, not all of them. The sample holds 65,000 to 95,000 clones, 80% to 90% seen once. The CDR3 loop spans 15 amino acids. V dropped 2 bases and J dropped 0 bases, with 6 bases sitting between them. CDR1 and CDR2 (germline): SGHRS, YFSETQ. Study-wide findings and caveats: Clonal diversity may have been underestimated in mostly white British donors.

The analysis combined second doses at about 4 or about 12 weeks. This material consisted of peripheral blood, taken 28 days after the second AZD1222 dose. V is TRBV5-1 and J is TRBJ2-6; D is possibly TRBD1 or TRBD2 (5 bases each). The clonotype originates from an adult who received the AZD1222 COVID-19 vaccine. The DNA of the CDR3 is TGCGCCAGCAGCTTTGGGACCTCTGGGGCCAACGTCCTGACTTTC. It translates to CASSFGTSGANVLTF.